The following is a T cell receptor beta chain sequence with its context. The data originate from a study of T cell responses to AZD1222 COVID-19 vaccine. TCRdb keeps only in-frame clones here, not all; method: immunoSEQ multiplex PCR. The repertoire consists of nearly 95,000 clones, with around 89% occurring once and the leading ten covering about 2.4%. The receptor's source is an adult who received the AZD1222 COVID-19 vaccine. Source: peripheral blood, taken 28 days after the second AZD1222 dose.

The CDR3 DNA sequence: TGCGCCAGCAGCCCGGGGACAGCCCCCCATGCAACTAATGAAAAACTGTTTTTT. This translates into CASSPGTAPHATNEKLFF. The chain recombines TRBV5-1 with TRBJ1-4, with 7 bases matching TRBD1. V dropped 4 bases and J dropped 0; count of bases not matched to a gene: 12. Germline values: CDR1 SGHRS, CDR2 YFSETQ. This CDR3 is built from 18 residues.